The rows below give T cell receptor beta chains drawn from one sample of a study of blood T cells in healthy people across ages. From the 5' RACE reads, TCRdb called clonotypes with MiXCR, one entry per CDR3 protein. The data show roughly 700,000 distinct CDR3 sequences, 45% to 50% seen once. Sequencing used blood. The receptor source for this set is an older woman in good health. The CDR3 runs from the conserved cysteine through the conserved F or W. A D gene is named only where the DNA matches it firmly. Clone size is not always given. Where it is, it says once, few, many or a class for expanded clones.

v_gene	j_gene	d_gene	abundance	CDR3aa	CDR3nt
TRBV9	TRBJ2-3	TRBD2	.	CASSVSSGRSGDTQYF	TGTGCCAGCAGCGTATCTAGCGGGAGAAGTGGGGATACGCAGTATTTT
TRBV7-2	TRBJ2-1	TRBD2	few	CASRRLAGNHEQFF	TGTGCCAGCCGACGACTAGCGGGAAACCATGAGCAGTTCTTC
TRBV6-6	TRBJ2-7	TRBD2	many	CASSYRDYSSYEQYF	TGTGCCAGCAGTTACAGGGACTATAGCTCCTACGAGCAGTACTTC
TRBV2	TRBJ2-5	TRBD2	.	CASSVRTSRQETQYF	TGTGCCAGCAGTGTGCGGACTAGCCGCCAAGAGACCCAGTACTTC
TRBV9	TRBJ2-7	.	few	CASSSSSGSYNEQYF	TGTGCCAGCAGCTCCTCCAGCGGCTCCTACAATGAGCAGTACTTC
TRBV12-3/TRBV12-4	TRBJ2-3	TRBD1	few	CASSDGRGRTNTQYF	TGTGCCAGCAGCGACGGCAGGGGGCGGACAAATACGCAGTATTTT
TRBV6-6	TRBJ1-2	.	.	CASSYGTVYGYTF	TGTGCCAGCAGTTACGGGACGGTCTATGGCTACACCTTC
TRBV6-1	TRBJ1-2	.	few	CASSEMDRPTFNYGYTF	TGTGCCAGCAGTGAAATGGACAGACCTACCTTTAACTATGGCTACACCTTC
TRBV29-1	TRBJ2-5	TRBD2	few	CSAPEGGRRETQYF	TGCAGCGCTCCAGAGGGCGGGAGGCGAGAGACCCAGTACTTC
TRBV20-1	TRBJ2-7	TRBD1	few	CSARPGTGGLYEQYF	TGCAGTGCTAGACCCGGGACAGGGGGCCTCTACGAGCAGTACTTC
TRBV2	TRBJ2-5	.	.	CASSVQTGALATQYF	TGTGCCAGCAGTGTCCAAACCGGGGCACTTGCGACCCAGTACTTC
TRBV18	TRBJ2-5	.	.	CASSPAGTVGETQYF	TGTGCCAGCTCTCCAGCGGGGACAGTGGGAGAGACCCAGTACTTC
TRBV7-9	TRBJ2-7	TRBD2	.	CASSLTSGRDEQYF	TGTGCCAGCAGCTTAACTAGCGGGAGGGACGAGCAGTACTTC
TRBV10-3	TRBJ2-1	.	few	CAIRLANEQFF	TGTGCCATCAGGCTAGCCAATGAGCAGTTCTTC
TRBV27	TRBJ2-7	.	.	CASSSRGIGEQYF	TGTGCCAGCAGTTCTAGAGGGATAGGTGAGCAGTACTTC
TRBV5-1	TRBJ2-3	TRBD2	.	CASSGLAGATQYF	TGCGCCAGCAGCGGATTAGCGGGAGCTACGCAGTATTTT
TRBV29-1	TRBJ1-1	.	.	CSARSRSWKANTEAFF	TGCAGCGCCCGATCCCGATCATGGAAAGCGAACACTGAAGCTTTCTTT
TRBV27	TRBJ2-5	.	.	CASSPGQKTQYF	TGTGCCAGCAGTCCCGGCCAGAAGACCCAGTACTTC
TRBV20-1	TRBJ2-7	.	many	CSARVRSLSGFSYEQYF	TGCAGTGCTAGAGTCAGGAGTTTATCAGGTTTCTCCTACGAGCAGTACTTC
TRBV5-1	TRBJ2-1	.	few	CASSMTNSYNEQFF	TGCGCCAGCAGCATGACAAATTCCTACAATGAGCAGTTCTTC
TRBV18	TRBJ2-5	.	.	CASSPYPGETQYF	TGTGCCAGCTCGCCCTACCCGGGAGAGACCCAGTACTTC
TRBV3-1	TRBJ1-5	.	once	CASSQDNRNQPQHF	TGTGCCAGCAGCCAAGATAACAGAAATCAGCCCCAGCATTTT
TRBV4-1	TRBJ1-1	.	.	CASSQEAGRGTEAFF	TGCGCCAGCAGCCAAGAGGCCGGGCGGGGGACTGAAGCTTTCTTT
TRBV28	TRBJ2-6	TRBD1	.	CASSLPVGTGSGANVLTF	TGTGCCAGCAGTCTGCCAGTTGGGACAGGGTCTGGGGCCAACGTCCTGACTTTC
TRBV7-9	TRBJ2-5	TRBD1	.	CASSLGGQGMETQYF	TGTGCCAGCAGCTTAGGCGGACAGGGGATGGAGACCCAGTACTTC
TRBV18	TRBJ2-7	TRBD2	.	CASSLGTSGFSSYEQYF	TGTGCCAGCTCACTGGGGACTAGCGGGTTTTCATCCTACGAGCAGTACTTC
TRBV12-3/TRBV12-4	TRBJ1-2	.	few	CASTQDGGYYGYTF	TGTGCCAGCACCCAAGACGGGGGATACTATGGCTACACCTTC
TRBV7-3	TRBJ2-5	TRBD2	.	CASATGGRQETQYF	TGTGCCAGCGCAACGGGCGGGAGACAAGAGACCCAGTACTTC
TRBV4-2	TRBJ2-3	TRBD2	.	CASSQARASGRVFTDTQYF	TGTGCCAGCAGCCAAGCCCGGGCTAGCGGGAGGGTATTTACAGATACGCAGTATTTT
TRBV4-3	TRBJ1-5	.	few	CASSQDTGYYQPQHF	TGCGCCAGCAGCCAAGATACGGGGTATTATCAGCCCCAGCATTTT
TRBV7-2	TRBJ1-1	.	.	CASSHPIGGQRMNTEAFF	TGTGCCAGCAGCCACCCGATTGGGGGCCAGAGGATGAACACTGAAGCTTTCTTT
TRBV6-5	TRBJ2-7	TRBD2	.	CACRLSGRGSYEQYF	TGTGCCTGCAGGCTTAGCGGGAGGGGGTCCTACGAGCAGTACTTC
TRBV20-1	TRBJ1-6	.	few	CSARPHRDHSPLHF	TGCAGTGCTAGACCTCATCGGGATCATTCACCCCTCCACTTT
TRBV24-1	TRBJ1-2	.	.	CATSERGGGYTF	TGTGCCACCAGTGAAAGGGGTGGTGGCTACACCTTC
TRBV14	TRBJ2-7	.	many	CASSPAGIYNEQYF	TGTGCCAGCAGCCCAGCAGGGATCTACAATGAGCAGTACTTC
TRBV20-1	TRBJ2-7	.	.	CSARVPRAPYEQYF	TGCAGTGCTAGAGTACCGAGAGCCCCCTACGAGCAGTACTTC
TRBV5-6	TRBJ1-4	.	few	CASSLVGVNEKLFF	TGTGCCAGCAGCTTGGTGGGGGTTAATGAAAAACTGTTTTTT
TRBV7-9	TRBJ2-5	TRBD2	.	CASSYYSGTQETQYF	TGTGCCAGCAGCTACTATAGCGGGACTCAAGAGACCCAGTACTTC
TRBV25-1	TRBJ2-1	.	.	CASSATGVSRNNEQFF	TGTGCCAGCAGTGCCACCGGGGTCTCCCGGAACAATGAGCAGTTCTTC
TRBV4-3	TRBJ2-7	.	few	CASSQRGGLEQYF	TGCGCCAGCAGCCAAAGGGGGGGGCTCGAGCAGTACTTC
TRBV29-1	TRBJ2-2	.	.	CSVGPPTSRGTNTGELFF	TGCAGCGTTGGACCGCCGACTTCACGAGGGACGAACACCGGGGAGCTGTTTTTT
TRBV27	TRBJ2-1	TRBD2	.	CASRVLAGLSYNEQFF	TGTGCCAGCAGGGTCCTAGCGGGCCTATCCTACAATGAGCAGTTCTTC
TRBV27	TRBJ1-2	TRBD1	few	CASSPTPGTGYGYTF	TGTGCCAGCAGTCCGACCCCGGGGACAGGGTATGGCTACACCTTC
TRBV9	TRBJ2-1	.	.	CASSVAPAMGNEQFF	TGTGCCAGCAGCGTAGCCCCAGCCATGGGCAATGAGCAGTTCTTC
TRBV7-2	TRBJ2-1	TRBD2	.	CASSFGTSVDEQFF	TGTGCCAGCAGCTTTGGGACTAGCGTTGATGAGCAGTTCTTC
TRBV6-5	TRBJ1-1	.	.	CASRREGGVNTEAFF	TGTGCCAGCAGACGAGAGGGGGGTGTGAACACTGAAGCTTTCTTT
TRBV7-3	TRBJ2-3	.	.	CASSLGGYPTDTQYF	TGTGCCAGCAGCTTAGGCGGGTACCCCACAGATACGCAGTATTTT
TRBV4-3	TRBJ2-1	.	.	CASSQYLSGWGNEQFF	TGCGCCAGCAGCCAATATCTCTCAGGGTGGGGCAATGAGCAGTTCTTC
TRBV7-9	TRBJ2-1	.	few	CASSLGQLGNEQFF	TGTGCCAGCAGCTTAGGACAGTTGGGGAATGAGCAGTTCTTC
TRBV7-8	TRBJ1-5	TRBD1	few	CASSLAVFGTGGQSNQPQHF	TGTGCCAGCAGCTTAGCAGTTTTCGGGACAGGGGGCCAGAGCAATCAGCCCCAGCATTTT
TRBV7-2	TRBJ2-7	.	.	CASSLTRTYNEQYF	TGTGCCAGCAGCTTAACGAGAACCTACAATGAGCAGTACTTC
TRBV5-6	TRBJ2-3	.	.	CASSPARRTDTQYF	TGTGCCAGCAGCCCGGCGAGGAGAACAGATACGCAGTATTTT
TRBV20-1	TRBJ2-3	TRBD1	.	CSASGSDRGRVDTQYF	TGCAGTGCTAGCGGATCGGACAGGGGGCGGGTCGATACGCAGTATTTT